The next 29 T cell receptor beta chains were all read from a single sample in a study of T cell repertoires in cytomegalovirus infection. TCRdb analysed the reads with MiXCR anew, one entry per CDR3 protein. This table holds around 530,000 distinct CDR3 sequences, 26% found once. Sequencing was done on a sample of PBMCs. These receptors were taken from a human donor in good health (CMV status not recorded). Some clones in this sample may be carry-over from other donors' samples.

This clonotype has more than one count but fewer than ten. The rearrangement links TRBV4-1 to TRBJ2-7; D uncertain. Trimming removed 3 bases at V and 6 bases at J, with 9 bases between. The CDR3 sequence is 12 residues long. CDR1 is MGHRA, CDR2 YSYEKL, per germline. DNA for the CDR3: TGCGCCAGCAGCCAGACGGATTTCGAGCAGTACTTC. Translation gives CASSQTDFEQYF.

The CDR3 is CATRTGPAPTYEQYF. CDR3 in DNA: TGTGCCACTAGGACCGGTCCGGCCCCTACCTACGAGCAGTACTTC. The V and J genes are TRBV6-5 and TRBJ2-7; the D is unclear. The V end lost 10 bases, the J end lost 2 bases, and 21 bases lay between the germline ends. The CDR3 has 15 residues. Germline assignment: CDR1 MNHEY and CDR2 SVGAGI.

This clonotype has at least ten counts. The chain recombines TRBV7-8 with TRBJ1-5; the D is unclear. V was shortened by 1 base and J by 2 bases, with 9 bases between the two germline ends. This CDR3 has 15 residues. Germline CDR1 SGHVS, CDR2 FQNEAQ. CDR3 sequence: CASSLGSPGNQPQHF. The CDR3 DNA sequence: TGTGCCAGCAGCTTAGGCTCACCAGGCAATCAGCCCCAGCATTTT.

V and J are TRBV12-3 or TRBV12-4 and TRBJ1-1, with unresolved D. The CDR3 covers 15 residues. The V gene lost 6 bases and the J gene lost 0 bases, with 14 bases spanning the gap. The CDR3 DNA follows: TGTGCCAGCAGCCTAGAGGAGTCCATGAACACTGAAGCTTTCTTT. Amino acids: CASSLEESMNTEAFF.

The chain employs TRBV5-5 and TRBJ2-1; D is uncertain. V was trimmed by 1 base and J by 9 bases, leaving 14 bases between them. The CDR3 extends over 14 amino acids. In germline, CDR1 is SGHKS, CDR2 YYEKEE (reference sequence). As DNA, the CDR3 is TGTGCCAGCAGCTTGAAGCGTGGCGTAGGTGAGCAGTTCTTC. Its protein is CASSLKRGVGEQFF.

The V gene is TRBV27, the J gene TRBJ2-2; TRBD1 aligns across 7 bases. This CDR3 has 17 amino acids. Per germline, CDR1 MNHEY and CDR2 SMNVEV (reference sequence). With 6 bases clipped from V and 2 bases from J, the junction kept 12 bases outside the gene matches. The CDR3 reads CASRIENRGANTGELFF. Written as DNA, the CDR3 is TGTGCCAGCAGGATAGAAAACAGGGGAGCTAACACCGGGGAGCTGTTTTTT.

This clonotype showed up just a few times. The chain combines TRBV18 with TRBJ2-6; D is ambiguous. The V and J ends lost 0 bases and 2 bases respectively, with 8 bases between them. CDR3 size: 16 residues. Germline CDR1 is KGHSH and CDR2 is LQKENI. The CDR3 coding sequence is TGTGCCAGCTCACCACCGTCGGGCCCTGGGGCCAACGTCCTGACTTTC. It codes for CASSPPSGPGANVLTF.

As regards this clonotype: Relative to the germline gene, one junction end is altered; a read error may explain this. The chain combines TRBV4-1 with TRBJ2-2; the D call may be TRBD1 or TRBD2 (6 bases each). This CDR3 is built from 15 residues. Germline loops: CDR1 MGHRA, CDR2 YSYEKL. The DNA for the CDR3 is TGCGCCAGCACCCAAGGGGGGTCATGGGCCGGGGAGCTGTTTTTT. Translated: CASTQGGSWAGELFF.

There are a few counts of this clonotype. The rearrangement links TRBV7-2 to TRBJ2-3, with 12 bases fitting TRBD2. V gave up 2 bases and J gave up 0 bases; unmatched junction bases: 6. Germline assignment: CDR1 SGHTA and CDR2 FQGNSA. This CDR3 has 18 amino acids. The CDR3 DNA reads TGTGCCAGCAGCTTACAGGGACTAGCGGGCCAAAGCACAGATACGCAGTATTTT. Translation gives CASSLQGLAGQSTDTQYF.

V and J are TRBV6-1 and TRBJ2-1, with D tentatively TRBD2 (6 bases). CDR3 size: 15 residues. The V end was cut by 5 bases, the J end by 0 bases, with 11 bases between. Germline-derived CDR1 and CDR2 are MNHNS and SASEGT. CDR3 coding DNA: TGTGCCAGCAGTTATCTGGGGGGCTCCTACAATGAGCAGTTCTTC. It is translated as CASSYLGGSYNEQFF.

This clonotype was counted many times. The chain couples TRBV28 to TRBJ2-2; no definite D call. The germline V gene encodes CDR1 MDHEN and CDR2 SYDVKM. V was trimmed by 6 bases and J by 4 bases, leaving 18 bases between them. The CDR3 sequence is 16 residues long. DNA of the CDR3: TGTGCCAGCAGCTACCAGACCGAGTGGGGCACCGGGGAGCTGTTTTTT. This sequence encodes CASSYQTEWGTGELFF.

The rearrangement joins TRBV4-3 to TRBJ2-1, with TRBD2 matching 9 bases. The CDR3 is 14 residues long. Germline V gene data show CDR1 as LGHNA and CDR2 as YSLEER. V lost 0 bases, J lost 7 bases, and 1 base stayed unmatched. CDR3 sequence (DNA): TGCGCCAGCAGCCAAGAGGGACTAGCAAATGAGCAGTTCTTC. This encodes CASSQEGLANEQFF.

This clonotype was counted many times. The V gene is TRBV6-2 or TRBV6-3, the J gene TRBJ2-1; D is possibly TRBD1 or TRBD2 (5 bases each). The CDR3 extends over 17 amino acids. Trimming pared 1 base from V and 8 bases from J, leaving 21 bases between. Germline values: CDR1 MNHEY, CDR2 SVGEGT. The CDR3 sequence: CASSYFVGRDLEHEQFF. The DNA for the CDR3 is TGTGCCAGCAGTTACTTCGTCGGCCGGGACCTAGAGCATGAGCAGTTCTTC.

The CDR3 region has the DNA TGTGCCAGCAGCTTTAGGAGACCGGGACTAGATATTAGCAAAAACATTCAGTACTTC. The encoded protein is CASSFRRPGLDISKNIQYF. The J gene is TRBJ2-4, the V gene TRBV7-9, with 8 bases matching TRBD2. V lost 3 bases to trimming and J lost 3 bases; unmatched junction nucleotides: 16. The length of the CDR3 is 19 residues. Per germline, CDR1 SEHNR and CDR2 FQNEAQ (reference sequence). The whole variable domain, filled in from reference TRBV7-9 and TRBJ2-4, reads DTGVSQNPRHKITKRGQNVTFRCDPISEHNRLYWYRQTLGQGPEFLTYFQNEAQLEKSRLLSDRFSAERPKGSFSTLEIQRTEQGDSAMYLCASSFRRPGLDISKNIQYFGAGTRLSVL.

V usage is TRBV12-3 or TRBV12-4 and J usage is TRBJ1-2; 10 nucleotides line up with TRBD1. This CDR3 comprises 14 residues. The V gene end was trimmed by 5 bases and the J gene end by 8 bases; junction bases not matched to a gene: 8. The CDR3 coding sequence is TGTGCCAGCAGTGTACAGACAGGGGGCCAAGGCTACACCTTC. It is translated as CASSVQTGGQGYTF.

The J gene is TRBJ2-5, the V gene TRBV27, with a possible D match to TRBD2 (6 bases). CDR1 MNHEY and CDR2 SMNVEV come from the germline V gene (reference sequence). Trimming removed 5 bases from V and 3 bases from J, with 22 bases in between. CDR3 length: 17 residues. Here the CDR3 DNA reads TGTGCCAGCAGTCCCCCGGGACTCCCGTTAGGAAAAGAGACCCAGTACTTC. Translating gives CASSPPGLPLGKETQYF.

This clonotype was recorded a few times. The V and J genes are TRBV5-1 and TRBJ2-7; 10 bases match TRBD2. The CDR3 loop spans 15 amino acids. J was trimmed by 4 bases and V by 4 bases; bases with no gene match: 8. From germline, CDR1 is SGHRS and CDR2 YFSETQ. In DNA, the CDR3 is TGCGCCAGCAGCGCCGCCGGGACTAGCGTTTACGAGCAGTACTTC. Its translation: CASSAAGTSVYEQYF.

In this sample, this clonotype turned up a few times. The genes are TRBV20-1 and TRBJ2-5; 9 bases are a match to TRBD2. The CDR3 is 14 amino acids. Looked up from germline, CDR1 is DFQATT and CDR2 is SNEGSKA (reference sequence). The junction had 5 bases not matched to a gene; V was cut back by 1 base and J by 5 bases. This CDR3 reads CSARVASGIETQYF. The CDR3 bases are TGCAGTGCTAGAGTGGCTAGCGGGATTGAGACCCAGTACTTC.

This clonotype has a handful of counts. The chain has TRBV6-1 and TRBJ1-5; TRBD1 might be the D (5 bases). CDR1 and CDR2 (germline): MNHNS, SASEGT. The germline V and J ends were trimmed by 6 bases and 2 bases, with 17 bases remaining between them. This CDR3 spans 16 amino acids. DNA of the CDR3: TGTGCCAGCAGCCAGTGGTTAGGGGATGGCAATCAGCCCCAGCATTTT. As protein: CASSQWLGDGNQPQHF.

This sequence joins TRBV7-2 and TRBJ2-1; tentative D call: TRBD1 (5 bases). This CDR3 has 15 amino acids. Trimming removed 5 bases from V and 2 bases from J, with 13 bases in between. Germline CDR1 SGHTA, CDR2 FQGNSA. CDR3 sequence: CASSPRVEPYNEQFF. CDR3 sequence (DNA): TGTGCCAGCAGCCCCAGGGTAGAACCCTACAATGAGCAGTTCTTC.

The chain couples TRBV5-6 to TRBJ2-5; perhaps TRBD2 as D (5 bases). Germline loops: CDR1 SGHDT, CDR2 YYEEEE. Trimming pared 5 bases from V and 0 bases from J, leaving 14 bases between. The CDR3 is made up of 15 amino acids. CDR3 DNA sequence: TGTGCCAGCAGTAGAGGGAAGAAGTACCAAGAGACCCAGTACTTC. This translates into CASSRGKKYQETQYF.

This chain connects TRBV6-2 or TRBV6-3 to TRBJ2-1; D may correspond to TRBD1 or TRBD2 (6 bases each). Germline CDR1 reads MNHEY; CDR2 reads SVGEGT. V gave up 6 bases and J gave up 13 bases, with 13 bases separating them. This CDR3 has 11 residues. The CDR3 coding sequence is TGTGCCAGCAGCCAGGGGCGGGGACAGTTCTTC. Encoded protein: CASSQGRGQFF.

For the CDR3, the DNA is TGCGCCAGCAGCTTGGGGGATCTCCCGGCGGAGACCCAGTACTTC. Amino acids: CASSLGDLPAETQYF. The rearrangement uses TRBV5-1 and TRBJ2-5, with D uncertain. Germline-derived CDR1 and CDR2 are SGHRS and YFSETQ. The CDR3 runs 15 residues. V was clipped by 0 bases and J by 5 bases, with 14 bases between them.

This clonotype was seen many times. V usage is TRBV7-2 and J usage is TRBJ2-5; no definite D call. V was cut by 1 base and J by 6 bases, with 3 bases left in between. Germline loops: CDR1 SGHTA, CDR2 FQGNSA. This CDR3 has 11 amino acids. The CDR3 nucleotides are TGTGCCAGCAGCTTAGAGAAGACCCAGTACTTC. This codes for CASSLEKTQYF.

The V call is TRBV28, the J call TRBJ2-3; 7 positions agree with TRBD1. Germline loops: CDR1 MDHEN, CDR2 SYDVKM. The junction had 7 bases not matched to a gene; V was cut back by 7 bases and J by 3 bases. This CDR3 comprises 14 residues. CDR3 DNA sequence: TGTGCCAGCATTAGGGCAGGGGGAACAGATACGCAGTATTTT. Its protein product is CASIRAGGTDTQYF.

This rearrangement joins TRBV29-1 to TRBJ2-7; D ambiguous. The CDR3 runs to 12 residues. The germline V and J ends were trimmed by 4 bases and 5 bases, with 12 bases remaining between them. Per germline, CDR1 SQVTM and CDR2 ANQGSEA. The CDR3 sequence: CSVAWGYNEQYF. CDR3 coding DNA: TGCAGCGTTGCATGGGGTTATAACGAGCAGTACTTC.

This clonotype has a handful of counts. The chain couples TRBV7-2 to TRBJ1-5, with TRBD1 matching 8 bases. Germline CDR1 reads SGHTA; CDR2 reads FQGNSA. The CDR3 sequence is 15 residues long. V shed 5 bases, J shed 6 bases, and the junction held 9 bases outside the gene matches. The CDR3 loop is CASSADRGYGQPQHF. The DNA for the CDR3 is TGTGCCAGCAGCGCTGACAGGGGTTATGGTCAGCCCCAGCATTTT.

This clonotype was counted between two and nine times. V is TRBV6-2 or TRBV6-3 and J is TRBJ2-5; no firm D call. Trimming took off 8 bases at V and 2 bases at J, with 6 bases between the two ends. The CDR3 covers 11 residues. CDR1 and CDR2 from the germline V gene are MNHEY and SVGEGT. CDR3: CASEQQETQYF. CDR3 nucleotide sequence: TGTGCCAGCGAACAGCAAGAGACCCAGTACTTC.

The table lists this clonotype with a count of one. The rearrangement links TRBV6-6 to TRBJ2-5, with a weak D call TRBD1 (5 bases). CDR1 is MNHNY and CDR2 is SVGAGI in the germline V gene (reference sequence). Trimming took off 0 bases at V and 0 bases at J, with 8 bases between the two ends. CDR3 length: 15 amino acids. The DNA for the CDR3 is TGTGCCAGCAGTTACTCGATGACAGACCAAGAGACCCAGTACTTC. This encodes CASSYSMTDQETQYF.